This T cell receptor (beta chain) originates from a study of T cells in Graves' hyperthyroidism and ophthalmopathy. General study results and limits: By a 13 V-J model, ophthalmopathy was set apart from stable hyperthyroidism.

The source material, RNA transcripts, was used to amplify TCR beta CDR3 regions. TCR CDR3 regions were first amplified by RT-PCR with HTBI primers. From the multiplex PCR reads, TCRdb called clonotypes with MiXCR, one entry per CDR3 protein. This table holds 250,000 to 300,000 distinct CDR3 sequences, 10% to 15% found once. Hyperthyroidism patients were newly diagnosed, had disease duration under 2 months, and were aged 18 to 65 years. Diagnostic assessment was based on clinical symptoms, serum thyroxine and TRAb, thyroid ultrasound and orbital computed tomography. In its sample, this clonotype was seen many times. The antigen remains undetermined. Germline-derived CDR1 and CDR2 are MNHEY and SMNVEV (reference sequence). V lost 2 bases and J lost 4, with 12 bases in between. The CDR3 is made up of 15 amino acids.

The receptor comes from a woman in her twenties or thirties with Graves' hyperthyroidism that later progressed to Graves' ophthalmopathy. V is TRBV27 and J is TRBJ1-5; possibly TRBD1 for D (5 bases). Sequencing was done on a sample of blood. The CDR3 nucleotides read TGTGCCAGCAGTTTAGGGACCCAATCTAATCAGCCCCAGCATTTT. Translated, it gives CASSLGTQSNQPQHF.